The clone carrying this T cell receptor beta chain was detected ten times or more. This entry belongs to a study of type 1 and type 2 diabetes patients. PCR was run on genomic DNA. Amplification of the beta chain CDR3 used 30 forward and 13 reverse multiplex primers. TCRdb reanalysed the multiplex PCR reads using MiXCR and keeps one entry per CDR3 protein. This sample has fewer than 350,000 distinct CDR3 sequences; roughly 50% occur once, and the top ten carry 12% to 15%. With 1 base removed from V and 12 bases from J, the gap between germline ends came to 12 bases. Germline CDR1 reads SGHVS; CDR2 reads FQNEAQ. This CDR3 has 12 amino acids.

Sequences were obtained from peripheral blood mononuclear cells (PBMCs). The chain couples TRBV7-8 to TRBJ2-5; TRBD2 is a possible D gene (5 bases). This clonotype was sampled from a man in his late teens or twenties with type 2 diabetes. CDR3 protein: CASSLERGREYF. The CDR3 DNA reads TGTGCCAGCAGCTTAGAACGGGGTCGTGAGTACTTC.